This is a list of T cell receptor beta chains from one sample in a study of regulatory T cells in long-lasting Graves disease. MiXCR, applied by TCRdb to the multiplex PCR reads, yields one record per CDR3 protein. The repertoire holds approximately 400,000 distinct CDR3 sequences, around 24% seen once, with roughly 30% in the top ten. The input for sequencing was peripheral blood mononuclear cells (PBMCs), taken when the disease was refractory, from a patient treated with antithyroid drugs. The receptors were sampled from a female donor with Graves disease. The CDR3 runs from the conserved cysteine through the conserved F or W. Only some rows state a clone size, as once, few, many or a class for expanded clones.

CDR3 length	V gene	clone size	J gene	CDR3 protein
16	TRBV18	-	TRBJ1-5	CASSPLGTGSDQPQHF
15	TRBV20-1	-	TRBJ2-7	CSARVTGQISYEQYF
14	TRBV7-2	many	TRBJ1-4	CASRRDRGHEKLFF
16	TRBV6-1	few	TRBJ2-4	CASSADRGWGKNIQYF
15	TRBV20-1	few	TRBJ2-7	CSARDGQGSSYEQYF
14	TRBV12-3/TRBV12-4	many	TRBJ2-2	CASSLVQGPGELFF
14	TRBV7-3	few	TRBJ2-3	CASSVQGIGDTQYF
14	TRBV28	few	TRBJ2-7	CASRGATGGFEQYF
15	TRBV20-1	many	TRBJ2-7	CSASKSGRPLHEQYF
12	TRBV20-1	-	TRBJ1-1	CSAPRGDVEAFF
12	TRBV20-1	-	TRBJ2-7	CSASGSPLKQYF
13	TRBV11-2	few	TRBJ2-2	CASSLFRTGELFF
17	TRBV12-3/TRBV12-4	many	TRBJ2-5	CASSPKGGQGGQETQYF
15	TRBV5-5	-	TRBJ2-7	CASSLAGGRRYEQYF
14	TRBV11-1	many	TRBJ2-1	CASSRGGPNNEQFF
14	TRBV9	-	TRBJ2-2	CASSPRQGPGELFF
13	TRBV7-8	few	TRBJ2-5	CASSLRALPTQYF
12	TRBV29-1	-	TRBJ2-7	CSVRDGPYEQYF